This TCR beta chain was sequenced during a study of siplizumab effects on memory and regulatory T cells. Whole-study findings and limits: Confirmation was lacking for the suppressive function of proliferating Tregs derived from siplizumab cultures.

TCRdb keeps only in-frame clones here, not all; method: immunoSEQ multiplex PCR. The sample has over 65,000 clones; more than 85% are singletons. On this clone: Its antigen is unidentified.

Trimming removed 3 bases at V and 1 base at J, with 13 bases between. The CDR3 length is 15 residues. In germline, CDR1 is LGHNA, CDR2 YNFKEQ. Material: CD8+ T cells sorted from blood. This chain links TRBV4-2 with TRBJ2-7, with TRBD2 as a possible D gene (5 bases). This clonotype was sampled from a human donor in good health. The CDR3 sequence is CASSQVALLSYEQYF. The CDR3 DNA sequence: TGTGCCAGCAGCCAGGTAGCGCTGCTGTCCTACGAGCAGTACTTC.